This T cell receptor beta chain comes out of a study of T cell responses to AZD1222 COVID-19 vaccine. Study-level findings and limits: Two doses of AZD1222 preceded a rise in Spike-specific TCR breadth and depth.

Concerning this clone: The antigen is not known.

Germline V gene lookup returns CDR1 SGHRS and CDR2 YFSETQ. J lost 3 bases, V lost 0 bases, and 7 bases had no gene match. This CDR3 comprises 17 residues. The repertoire was sequenced with immunoSEQ multiplex PCR; TCRdb's copy has only in-frame clones and lacks some. The table includes 150,000 to 200,000 clones, roughly nine tenths detected once. This receptor was identified in an adult who received the AZD1222 COVID-19 vaccine. The source was peripheral blood, collected 28 days after the second AZD1222 dose. The chain is built from TRBV5-1 and TRBJ2-1, with 9 bases that match TRBD1. CDR3 nucleotide sequence: TGCGCCAGCAGCTTGGTTAACAGGGGGCAATACTACAATGAGCAGTTCTTC. Residues: CASSLVNRGQYYNEQFF. The complete variable domain, with remaining parts taken from reference TRBV5-1 and TRBJ2-1, reads KAGVTQTPRYLIKTRGQQVTLSCSPISGHRSVSWYQQTPGQGLQFLFEYFSETQRNKGNFPGRFSGRQFSNSRSEMNVSTLELGDSALYLCASSLVNRGQYYNEQFFGPGTRLTVL.